The 22 T cell receptor beta chains below come from one sample, sequenced in a study of OX40 agonist ivuxolimab in advanced cancers. Using immunoSEQ multiplex PCR, the repertoire was profiled, and TCRdb retains in-frame clones only, with some absent. The table shows approximately 60,000 clones, with roughly four fifths occurring only once. The source material was CD4+ or CD8+ T cells sorted from blood, sampled in a trial of the OX40 agonist ivuxolimab. Every receptor here comes from an adult with an advanced solid tumor such as melanoma, head and neck, liver or kidney cancer.

This sequence joins TRBV6-5 and TRBJ2-3, with D perhaps TRBD2 (6 bases). The CDR3 extends over 14 amino acids. Germline CDR1 and CDR2: MNHEY and SVGAGI. The V and J ends lost 6 bases and 4 bases respectively, with 14 bases between them. CDR3 sequence (DNA): TGTGCCAGCAGCGCGACTAGTAGATCAGATACGCAGTATTTT. This translates into CASSATSRSDTQYF.

The J gene is TRBJ2-2, the V gene TRBV19; D is ambiguous. The CDR3 loop spans 15 amino acids. CDR1 is LNHDA and CDR2 is SQIVND in the germline V gene (reference sequence). Trimming removed 5 bases at V and 1 base at J, with 11 bases between. This CDR3 reads CASSPRSGNTGELFF. As DNA, the CDR3 is TGTGCCAGTAGTCCCCGGAGTGGGAACACCGGGGAGCTGTTTTTT.

The J gene is TRBJ1-1, the V gene TRBV2, with D perhaps TRBD1 (5 bases). The germline CDR1 and CDR2 sequences are SNHLY and FYNNEI. Trimming took 5 bases from V and 8 from J, leaving 12 bases between them. This CDR3 contains 12 residues. The CDR3 DNA sequence: TGTGCCAGCAGTAGCAGGGATGGGGAAGCTTTCTTT. This gives the protein CASSSRDGEAFF. Full variable domain (outside the CDR3, taken from reference TRBV2 and TRBJ1-1): EPEVTQTPSHQVTQMGQEVILRCVPISNHLYFYWYRQILGQKVEFLVSFYNNEISEKSEIFDDQFSVERPDGSNFTLKIRSTKLEDSAMYFCASSSRDGEAFFGQGTRLTVV.

The chain couples TRBV5-4 to TRBJ1-2; weak D call: TRBD1 (5 bases). Germline V gene data show CDR1 as SGHNT and CDR2 as YYREEE (reference sequence). This CDR3 is built from 14 residues. With 0 bases removed from V and 4 bases from J, the gap between germline ends came to 10 bases. CDR3 protein: CASSLGGSSYGYTF. The CDR3 DNA follows: TGTGCCAGCAGCTTGGGGGGGTCATCCTATGGCTACACCTTC.

The chain combines TRBV7-8 with TRBJ2-1; 7 nucleotides match TRBD1. This CDR3 comprises 15 residues. Germline CDR1 SGHVS, CDR2 FQNEAQ. V gave up 1 base and J gave up 1 base; unmatched junction bases: 1. The CDR3 spells CASSLGTGSYNEQFF. The CDR3 DNA is TGTGCCAGCAGCTTAGGGACAGGTTCCTACAATGAGCAGTTCTTC.

This clone has a count of ten or more. The rearrangement links TRBV7-9 to TRBJ1-1, with no clear D. V lost 2 bases to trimming and J lost 2 bases, with 15 bases between them. This CDR3 comprises 16 residues. Germline CDR1 and CDR2: SEHNR and FQNEAQ (reference sequence). As DNA, the CDR3 is TGTGCCAGCAGCTTAAAGATAAGTCGGTATAACACTGAAGCTTTCTTT. It yields the protein CASSLKISRYNTEAFF.

Only a few counts were recorded for this clone. V is TRBV7-6 and J is TRBJ1-4, with no clear D. V was pared by 3 bases and J by 0 bases, with 14 bases between. The CDR3 consists of 17 residues. Germline CDR1 and CDR2: SGHVS and FNYEAQ. The CDR3 sequence: CASSFELDPATNEKLFF. In DNA form, the CDR3 reads TGTGCCAGCAGCTTTGAACTGGACCCCGCAACTAATGAAAAACTGTTTTTT.

The V gene is TRBV4-3, the J gene TRBJ1-2; D remains unclear. Germline V gene lookup returns CDR1 LGHNA and CDR2 YSLEER. The V gene lost 0 bases and the J gene lost 4 bases, with 12 bases spanning the gap. This CDR3 has 15 amino acids. The CDR3 spells CASSQDPGVRYGYTF. CDR3 coding DNA: TGCGCCAGCAGCCAAGATCCCGGGGTGCGCTATGGCTACACCTTC.

This chain connects TRBV4-3 to TRBJ1-2; D remains unclear. Germline CDR1 reads LGHNA; CDR2 reads YSLEER. This CDR3 region has 11 residues. With 0 bases removed from V and 9 bases from J, the gap between germline ends came to 5 bases. In DNA form, the CDR3 reads TGCGCCAGCAGCCAAGAGCTCCGCTACACCTTC. Its protein is CASSQELRYTF.

The chain couples TRBV11-2 to TRBJ2-1; D call uncertain. Germline CDR1 and CDR2: SGHAT and FQNNGV. Between the trimmed V and J ends, which lost 5 bases and 6 bases, there was a span of 5 bases. The CDR3 extends over 11 amino acids. The DNA of the CDR3 is TGTGCCAGCAGCCAGATCAATGAGCAGTTCTTC. It is translated as CASSQINEQFF.

The CDR3 nucleotides read TGTGCCAGCGGCTTTCAGAAGACTGAAGCTTTCTTT. Protein product: CASGFQKTEAFF. The chain is built from TRBV6-1 and TRBJ1-1; D ambiguous. The germline CDR1 and CDR2 sequences are MNHNS and SASEGT. The V and J ends lost 8 bases and 5 bases respectively, with 12 bases between them. The CDR3 runs 12 residues.

Note on this clone: Mismatch with germline at one junction end may stem from a read error. The genes are TRBV6-4 and TRBJ2-3; TRBD2 aligns across 14 bases. Per the germline V gene, CDR1 is MRHNA and CDR2 is SNTAGT. The CDR3 totals 16 residues. In DNA form, the CDR3 reads TGTGTCAGCAGTGCTGGGACTAGCGGGGGCGGAGATACGCAGTATTTT. Translated: CVSSAGTSGGGDTQYF.

The rearrangement joins TRBV16 to TRBJ1-1; 7 bases fit TRBD1. V was clipped by 0 bases and J by 6 bases; unmatched bases: 7. The CDR3 covers 15 residues. CDR1 and CDR2 from the germline V gene are KGHSY and FQNENV. The CDR3 region is CASSQSYQGGAEAFF. CDR3 nucleotide sequence: TGTGCCAGCAGCCAATCATACCAGGGGGGGGCTGAAGCTTTCTTT. Supplemented by reference TRBV16 and TRBJ1-1, the full variable domain reads GEEVAQTPKHLVRGEGQKAKLYCAPIKGHSYVFWYQQVLKNEFKFLISFQNENVFDETGMPKERFSAKCLPNSPCSLEIQATKLEDSAVYFCASSQSYQGGAEAFFGQGTRLTVV.

The CDR3 loop is CASSQAWRLAGNTIYF. The CDR3 coding sequence is TGCGCCAGCAGCCAAGCCTGGAGGTTAGCTGGAAACACCATATATTTT. The rearrangement uses TRBV4-3 and TRBJ1-3; D not certain. There are 16 residues in the CDR3. The V end was cut by 1 base, the J end by 2 bases, with 12 bases between. Germline CDR1 and CDR2: LGHNA and YSLEER.

The chain links TRBV9 to TRBJ2-2, with 7 bases lining up with TRBD2. From germline, CDR1 is SGDLS and CDR2 YYNGEE. This CDR3 contains 16 residues. V was clipped by 4 bases and J by 2 bases; unmatched bases: 8. The CDR3 reads CASSPRAGLNTGELFF. Written as DNA, the CDR3 is TGTGCCAGCAGCCCACGAGCGGGGCTTAACACCGGGGAGCTGTTTTTT. The full variable domain, its missing parts supplied by reference TRBV9 and TRBJ2-2, is DSGVTQTPKHLITATGQRVTLRCSPRSGDLSVYWYQQSLDQGLQFLIQYYNGEERAKGNILERFSAQQFPDLHSELNLSSLELGDSALYFCASSPRAGLNTGELFFGEGSRLTVL.

The gene calls are TRBV28 and TRBJ2-4; D is unclear. V lost 6 bases and J 0 bases, leaving 15 bases between the germline ends. The CDR3 covers 16 residues. The germline CDR1 and CDR2 sequences are MDHEN and SYDVKM. The CDR3 DNA sequence: TGTGCCAGCAGCCTAACAGAGTTACTAGCCAAAAACATTCAGTACTTC. This codes for CASSLTELLAKNIQYF. Variable domain in full (rest from reference TRBV28 and TRBJ2-4): DVKVTQSSRYLVKRTGEKVFLECVQDMDHENMFWYRQDPGLGLRLIYFSYDVKMKEKGDIPEGYSVSREKKERFSLILESASTNQTSMYLCASSLTELLAKNIQYFGAGTRLSVL.

The J gene is TRBJ2-3, the V gene TRBV5-1, with 9 bases fitting TRBD2. V was pared by 0 bases and J by 3 bases, with 2 bases of the junction left unmatched. Germline CDR1 reads SGHRS; CDR2 reads YFSETQ. This CDR3 is built from 15 residues. The CDR3, as DNA: TGCGCCAGCAGCTTGGGACTAGCGGAAACAGATACGCAGTATTTT. As protein: CASSLGLAETDTQYF.

This CDR3 is CASSLAGLAGHEQFF. The CDR3 DNA sequence: TGCGCCAGCAGCTTGGCGGGACTAGCGGGGCATGAGCAGTTCTTC. The gene calls are TRBV5-1 and TRBJ2-1, with 13 positions matching TRBD2. CDR3 length: 15 amino acids. Trimming removed 0 bases from V and 8 bases from J; junction bases left unmatched: 2. The germline CDR1 and CDR2 sequences are SGHRS and YFSETQ.

The chain uses TRBV27 and TRBJ2-1; D unresolved. This CDR3 has 14 residues. CDR1 is MNHEY, CDR2 SMNVEV, per germline (reference sequence). Trimming removed 10 bases at V and 0 bases at J, with 13 bases between. Here the CDR3 reads CATAGGSSYNEQFF. The DNA of the CDR3 is TGTGCCACTGCCGGCGGAAGCTCCTACAATGAGCAGTTCTTC.

The rearrangement uses TRBV5-1 and TRBJ2-3; D gene ambiguous. Between the trimmed V and J ends, which lost 0 bases and 4 bases, there was a span of 0 bases. The CDR3 is made up of 11 amino acids. CDR1 is SGHRS and CDR2 is YFSETQ in the germline V gene. CDR3 nucleotides: TGCGCCAGCAGCTTGGCAGATACGCAGTATTTT. It yields the protein CASSLADTQYF.

V is TRBV11-3 and J is TRBJ1-3, with unresolved D. The germline CDR1 and CDR2 sequences are SGHNT and YENEEA. This CDR3 spans 14 amino acids. With 4 bases removed from V and 2 bases from J, the gap between germline ends came to 9 bases. The DNA for the CDR3 is TGTGCCAGCAGCTCCAGTTCAACTGGAAACACCATATATTTT. Translated: CASSSSSTGNTIYF.

The chain uses TRBV5-4 and TRBJ2-1; possibly TRBD1 for D (5 bases). Germline values: CDR1 SGHNT, CDR2 YYREEE (reference sequence). Deletions cut 3 bases from V and 7 bases from J, with 20 bases between. The CDR3 consists of 16 residues. CDR3 protein: CASSSPTEYPVNEQFF. The CDR3 DNA reads TGTGCCAGCAGCTCGCCGACAGAATACCCAGTAAATGAGCAGTTCTTC.